This T cell receptor beta chain was captured by sequencing in a study of shared clonotypes between healthy human individuals. Broader study findings: The study drew on few donors, limiting represented genetic and exposure-history diversity.

A note on this clone: Its specificity is unknown.

CDR3 size: 14 residues. CDR1 and CDR2 from the germline V gene are SGHTA and FQGNSA. With 4 bases clipped from V and 6 bases from J, the junction kept 5 bases outside the gene matches. The table came from immunoSEQ multiplex PCR; TCRdb's copy has only in-frame clones and leaves some out. The sample shows under 1 million clones, 85% to 95% of them seen only once. It was CD45RO-negative cells, positively selected for CCR7, that made up naive CD8 cells, with terminally differentiated effector memory CD45RA+ cells excluded. Recent vaccinations or acute infections were absent in the healthy HIV-negative adult donors.

The clonotype comes from a man aged 25-40 years in good health. The sequencing input was naive CD8+ T cells sorted from blood. J is TRBJ2-3 and V is TRBV7-2, with 9 positions matching TRBD2. The CDR3 loop is CASSYSGSIDTQYF. The CDR3 coding sequence is TGTGCCAGCAGCTATAGCGGGAGTATCGATACGCAGTATTTT.